Listed below are T cell receptor beta chains from one sample, sequenced in a study of blood T cells in healthy people across ages. MiXCR, applied by TCRdb to the 5' RACE reads, yields one record per CDR3 protein. The sample lists about 600,000 distinct CDR3 sequences, around 50% occurring once. The material sequenced was blood. The receptors were sampled from an elderly man in good health. CDR3s include the opening cysteine and the closing phenylalanine or tryptophan. The D gene is left open where the match is weak. Expanded clones are given a class, and other clones once, few, many or no size at all.

d_call | j_call | clone_size | v_call | cdr3_nt | cdr3_aa
NA | TRBJ1-2 | few | TRBV5-5 | TGTGCCAGCGCCACCGCCCCGGAGGGGTCGGGCTATGGCTACACCTTC | CASATAPEGSGYGYTF
NA | TRBJ2-1 | NA | TRBV10-3 | TGTGCCATCAGTGGGGTCCGTGAGCAGTTCTTC | CAISGVREQFF
NA | TRBJ2-1 | NA | TRBV20-1 | TGCAGTGCTAGGGGGAGGTCGGACTCCTACAATGAGCAGTTCTTC | CSARGRSDSYNEQFF
NA | TRBJ2-3 | NA | TRBV29-1 | TGCAGCGTTGGGAGAGCGGGTCAGACAGATACGCAGTATTTT | CSVGRAGQTDTQYF
TRBD2 | TRBJ2-1 | many | TRBV6-5 | TGTGCCACCTTGACCCCGGGACTAGCGGGGGAGGGTGAGCAGTTCTTC | CATLTPGLAGEGEQFF
NA | TRBJ2-5 | NA | TRBV20-1 | TGCAGTGCCCCCCAACAGGACACCCAAGAGACCCAGTACTTC | CSAPQQDTQETQYF
NA | TRBJ2-5 | many | TRBV29-1 | TGCAGCGTTGCAAAGGGGATTTCCCAAGAGACCCAGTACTTC | CSVAKGISQETQYF
TRBD2 | TRBJ2-3 | NA | TRBV2 | TGTGCCAGCATTAGACTAGCGGTAAACACAGATACGCAGTATTTT | CASIRLAVNTDTQYF
NA | TRBJ2-6 | NA | TRBV4-3 | TGCGCCAGCAGCCAAGCCAAGGGGTCTGGGGCCAACGTCCTGACTTTC | CASSQAKGSGANVLTF
TRBD2 | TRBJ2-5 | NA | TRBV11-2 | TGTGCCAGCAGATCGGGACTAGCGGGGTTGTACGTGCAGTACTTC | CASRSGLAGLYVQYF
NA | TRBJ2-3 | once | TRBV20-1 | TGCAGTGCTAGAAAGTTACGGGGAACAGATACGCGGTATTTT | CSARKLRGTDTRYF
NA | TRBJ2-3 | NA | TRBV5-1 | TGCGCCAGCAGCTCGGACAGCACTAGCACAGATACGCAGTATTTT | CASSSDSTSTDTQYF
NA | TRBJ1-2 | few | TRBV6-1 | TGTGCCAGCAGACTGGACAGCGTAGCAGGCTACACCTTC | CASRLDSVAGYTF
NA | TRBJ2-7 | NA | TRBV6-5 | TGTGCCAGCAGTTACTCAGTTAACGTCGGTGAGCAGTACTTC | CASSYSVNVGEQYF
NA | TRBJ2-7 | NA | TRBV6-2/TRBV6-3 | TGTGCCAGCAGGCCGACAGGAGGAACCTACGAGCAGTACTTC | CASRPTGGTYEQYF
NA | TRBJ1-1 | NA | TRBV24-1 | TGTGCCACTAGTGGGGGGGACTTCACTGAAGCTTTCTTT | CATSGGDFTEAFF
NA | TRBJ2-5 | NA | TRBV20-1 | TGCAGTGCTAGCTCCGGGGGGCTTCTTCAAGAGACCCAGTACTTC | CSASSGGLLQETQYF
TRBD2 | TRBJ2-3 | NA | TRBV20-1 | TGCAGTGCTAGCCGGGACGGGGGGACAGATACGCAGTATTTT | CSASRDGGTDTQYF
NA | TRBJ1-4 | NA | TRBV5-1 | TGCGCCAGCAGCCGGGCCGGGGACTTCCCGGGTGAAAAACTGTTTTTT | CASSRAGDFPGEKLFF
TRBD1 | TRBJ2-1 | few | TRBV2 | TGTGCCAGCAGTACGACAGGGGCCACCTACGAGCAGTTCTTC | CASSTTGATYEQFF
TRBD2 | TRBJ2-2 | NA | TRBV29-1 | TGCAGCGTACTAGCGGGAGGTGCCGGGGAGCTGTTTTTT | CSVLAGGAGELFF
NA | TRBJ2-3 | few | TRBV7-2 | TGTGCCCAAGGATCCGGGGTCCTCCCCGATACGCAGTATTTT | CAQGSGVLPDTQYF
NA | TRBJ2-6 | NA | TRBV4-3 | TGCGCCAGCAGCCAAGATAGCGTGCTTGGAAGCTCTGGGGCCAACGTCCTGACTTTC | CASSQDSVLGSSGANVLTF
NA | TRBJ1-4 | few | TRBV20-1 | TGCAGTGCTAGTCGGACGGCCGCCGAAAAACTGTTTTTT | CSASRTAAEKLFF
NA | TRBJ1-1 | NA | TRBV3-1 | TGTGCCAGCAGCCAAGATTGGGGGGGCGTGGAAGCTTTCTTT | CASSQDWGGVEAFF
TRBD1 | TRBJ1-4 | many | TRBV6-5 | TGTGCCAGCAAACAGGGGCGGTATGAAAAACTGTTTTTT | CASKQGRYEKLFF
NA | TRBJ2-3 | NA | TRBV11-3 | TGTGCCAGCAGCTACGGAGTAGGGGGACAAGACGTTGATACGCAGTATTTT | CASSYGVGGQDVDTQYF
TRBD2 | TRBJ2-7 | NA | TRBV12-3/TRBV12-4 | TGTGCCAGCACCATCACTAGCGGGAGTTCCGAGCAGTACTTC | CASTITSGSSEQYF
NA | TRBJ2-7 | NA | TRBV25-1 | TGTGCCAGCGCACGGGGGAATGACGAGCAGTACTTC | CASARGNDEQYF
NA | TRBJ1-6 | few | TRBV15 | TGTGCCACCAGCAGAGATTTAGTTAATTCACCCCTCCACTTT | CATSRDLVNSPLHF
TRBD2 | TRBJ2-1 | NA | TRBV7-3 | TGTGCCAGCAGCTCTGTGGGCGGGAGCTCCTACAATGAGCAGTTCTTC | CASSSVGGSSYNEQFF
TRBD2 | TRBJ2-7 | few | TRBV3-1 | TGTGCCAGCACCGGGACTAGCGGGAGGGGCTCCTACGAGCAGTACTTC | CASTGTSGRGSYEQYF
NA | TRBJ2-2 | NA | TRBV2 | TGTGCCAGCGTGTCCGCGTCTGTCGGGGAGCTGTTTTTT | CASVSASVGELFF
TRBD2 | TRBJ2-1 | NA | TRBV10-3 | TGTGCCATCAGTGAGTCAGGACTAGCGGCTAACAATGAGCAGTTCTTC | CAISESGLAANNEQFF
TRBD1 | TRBJ2-7 | many | TRBV7-9 | TGTGCCAGCAGCTCCCACTCCACAGGGGACCTTCTCTACGAGCAGTACTTC | CASSSHSTGDLLYEQYF
TRBD2 | TRBJ2-3 | NA | TRBV5-1 | TGCGCCAGCAGCTTGCTTGGACTAGCGGAGGTGGATACGCAGTATTTT | CASSLLGLAEVDTQYF
TRBD2 | TRBJ2-1 | NA | TRBV6-2/TRBV6-3 | TGTGCCAGCCTTGGTGGGGAGACTAGCGGGGGGAACTCCTACAATGAGCAGTTCTTC | CASLGGETSGGNSYNEQFF
NA | TRBJ2-5 | once | TRBV6-2/TRBV6-3 | TGTGCCAGCAACGACGACCCTTCGCAAAGGCTGGAGACCCAGTACTTC | CASNDDPSQRLETQYF
TRBD1 | TRBJ2-4 | NA | TRBV14 | TGTGCCAGCAGACGGGACAGGACAACCAAAAACATTCAGTACTTC | CASRRDRTTKNIQYF
NA | TRBJ1-2 | NA | TRBV6-6 | TGTGCCAGCAGCCGCGGACAGAATGATATGAACTATGGCTACACCTTC | CASSRGQNDMNYGYTF
NA | TRBJ2-7 | NA | TRBV7-9 | TGTGCCAGCAGCCCCAGGACCTACTACGAGCAGTACTTC | CASSPRTYYEQYF
NA | TRBJ2-6 | NA | TRBV10-3 | TGTGCCATAGGGGCACAGGGGGCCAACGTCCTGACTTTC | CAIGAQGANVLTF
NA | TRBJ2-6 | NA | TRBV28 | TGTGCCAACCACCAGTTGGGGAAGTTGCCCTCTGGGGCCAACGTCCTGACTTTC | CANHQLGKLPSGANVLTF
NA | TRBJ2-2 | NA | TRBV10-3 | TGTGCCATCAGGACTCAAGCGGGCACCGGGGAGCTGTTTTTT | CAIRTQAGTGELFF
NA | TRBJ1-2 | few | TRBV7-3 | TGTGCCAGCAGCCTCCGGACAAGCCCGGAGGCTGGCTACACCTTC | CASSLRTSPEAGYTF
NA | TRBJ1-2 | NA | TRBV14 | TGTGCCAGCAGAAGCGCGGCGGGGTGGTATGGCTACACCTTC | CASRSAAGWYGYTF
NA | TRBJ2-7 | few | TRBV11-2 | TGTGCCAGCAGCTTAGAAGTGCCGGGGGAAGACGAGCAGTACTTC | CASSLEVPGEDEQYF
NA | TRBJ2-5 | NA | TRBV20-1 | TGCAGTGCCCCAAGAGGCGCGGGGCCCCAAGAGACCCAGTACTTC | CSAPRGAGPQETQYF
NA | TRBJ2-6 | NA | TRBV7-2 | TGTGCCAGCAGCCCGGGCCCCCTTAGGGCCAACGTCCTGACTTTC | CASSPGPLRANVLTF
TRBD2 | TRBJ2-3 | many | TRBV20-1 | TGCAGTGCCGGGACTAGCGGAACAGATACGCAGTATTTT | CSAGTSGTDTQYF
TRBD2 | TRBJ2-1 | NA | TRBV6-6 | TGTGCCAGCAACCAGACTAGCGGGAGGCAGAATGAGCAGTTCTTC | CASNQTSGRQNEQFF
NA | TRBJ1-2 | NA | TRBV10-3 | TGTGCCATCAGTGGGGGTGGGGACTCCTATGGCTACACCTTC | CAISGGGDSYGYTF
NA | TRBJ1-4 | many | TRBV7-9 | TGTGCCAGCAGCTTCGGGTCAGGCGGTGAGAGTGAAAAACTGTTTTTT | CASSFGSGGESEKLFF